This is a list of T cell receptor beta chains from one sample in a study of blood T cell repertoires in COVID-19. Here immunoSEQ multiplex PCR was the method, and the copy in TCRdb shows in-frame clones only, minus some. The repertoire holds around 340,000 clones, with 80% to 90% as singletons. What was sequenced was peripheral blood. These receptors all stem from a woman aged 55-75 years with COVID-19, enrolled during active disease. Each CDR3 is given with its conserved first and last residue. A D gene is named only where the DNA matches it firmly. Rows give clone size only sometimes, using once, few, many, or a class for an expanded clone.

>TRBJ1-1|TRBD1|NA|TRBV6-6
TGTGCCAGCAGTTCTGCAGGGGGGAACACTGAAGCTTTCTTT
CASSSAGGNTEAFF
>TRBJ2-5|NA|NA|TRBV5-4
TGTGCCAGCAGCTCCCAGGGCGGGGGCGGGGAGACCCAGTACTTC
CASSSQGGGGETQYF
>TRBJ1-2|TRBD1|NA|TRBV10-3
TGTGCCATCAGCGTACAGGGGGGTGGCTACACCTTC
CAISVQGGGYTF
>TRBJ1-2|TRBD1|NA|TRBV30
TGTGCCTGGAGTGAGGGGGCTAGGGAGGGCTACACCTTC
CAWSEGAREGYTF
>TRBJ1-1|NA|NA|TRBV6-5
TGTGCCAGCAGCGGAGTGAACACTGAAGCTTTCTTT
CASSGVNTEAFF
>TRBJ2-1|TRBD2|NA|TRBV7-3
TGTGCCAGCAGCCCGGGGGGGCCTATCTACAATGAGCAGTTCTTC
CASSPGGPIYNEQFF
>TRBJ1-1|NA|NA|TRBV2
TGTGCCAGCAGTCAGAACAGGGTAGAGCTGAACACTGAAGCTTTCTTT
CASSQNRVELNTEAFF
>TRBJ2-2|TRBD1|NA|TRBV5-3
TGTGCCAGAAGCATTTCACGTTCGACAGGGGTCGTTACCGGGGAGCTGTTTTTT
CARSISRSTGVVTGELFF
>TRBJ1-1|NA|NA|TRBV9
TGTGCCAGCAGCGTAGAAGGTCGGGACACTGAAGCTTTCTTT
CASSVEGRDTEAFF
>TRBJ2-5|NA|few|TRBV2
TGTGCCAGCAGCAACCCGACTAGTGTTTCAAAGACCCAGTACTTC
CASSNPTSVSKTQYF
>TRBJ2-1|NA|NA|TRBV7-3
TGTGCCAGCAGCTTAATAGTGGACAATGAGCAGTTCTTC
CASSLIVDNEQFF
>TRBJ2-7|NA|NA|TRBV7-9
TGTGCCAGCAGCCACTTACCCACGGTCTTCACTTCCGGGACCTACGAGCAGTACTTC
CASSHLPTVFTSGTYEQYF
>TRBJ1-2|TRBD1|NA|TRBV27
TGTGCCAGCAGTTTTGGGACAGGGGGCGTGGATGGCTACACCTTC
CASSFGTGGVDGYTF
>TRBJ2-7|TRBD1|NA|TRBV7-9
TGTGCCAGCAGCACCGGGACAGCCTACGAGCAGTACTTC
CASSTGTAYEQYF
>TRBJ1-6|TRBD1|NA|TRBV2
TGTGCCAGCAGTTCACAGGGGGCAAGGTCACCCCTCCACTTT
CASSSQGARSPLHF
>TRBJ2-7|NA|NA|TRBV6-6
TGTGCCAGCAGTTGGAGGGACAGCTTTTCCTACGAGCAGTACTTC
CASSWRDSFSYEQYF
>TRBJ2-7|TRBD1|NA|TRBV18
TGTGCCAGCTCACCCTGGACAGGGCTCTCCTACGAGCAGTACTTC
CASSPWTGLSYEQYF
>TRBJ2-3|NA|NA|TRBV5-1
TGCGCCAGCAGTGTAGGTAGCGGCGGCACAGATACGCAGTATTTT
CASSVGSGGTDTQYF
>TRBJ1-6|TRBD1|once|TRBV6-6
TGTGCCAGCAGTTACGCCGGGACAGGCAATTCACCCCTCCACTTT
CASSYAGTGNSPLHF
>TRBJ2-7|NA|NA|TRBV7-9
TGTGCCACCTCGGTCTCGGGAGTCTTGTACGAGCAGTACTTC
CATSVSGVLYEQYF
>TRBJ1-4|NA|NA|TRBV6-5
TGTGCCAGCACATGGGACTGGGGGAATGAAAAACTGTTTTTT
CASTWDWGNEKLFF
>TRBJ1-1|NA|NA|TRBV19
TGTGCCAGTACCCCCTTGCGCGGGGGGCACACTGAAGCTTTCTTT
CASTPLRGGHTEAFF
>TRBJ2-1|TRBD2|NA|TRBV11-3
TGTGCCAGCAGCTTGGACCCCGGGGGGTTCAACAATGAGCAGTTCTTC
CASSLDPGGFNNEQFF
>TRBJ1-3|NA|NA|TRBV5-6
TGTGCCAGCAGCTTAGACACCGGCTCTGGAAACACCATATATTTT
CASSLDTGSGNTIYF
>TRBJ2-1|NA|NA|TRBV3-1/TRBV3-2
TGTGCCAGCAGCCAAGGGGCGGGCTCCTACAATGAGCAGTTCTTC
CASSQGAGSYNEQFF
>TRBJ2-5|NA|NA|TRBV7-9
TGTGCCAGCAGCTTAGTTCCCGCGGGACAAGAGACCCAGTACTTC
CASSLVPAGQETQYF
>TRBJ1-5|NA|NA|TRBV30
TGTGCCTGGAGCATACAGGGTAATCAGCCCCAGCATTTT
CAWSIQGNQPQHF
>TRBJ1-2|NA|NA|TRBV18
TGTGCCAGCTCACCCCCCGGGGGGTTTGGCTACACCTTC
CASSPPGGFGYTF
>TRBJ1-6|TRBD1|NA|TRBV2
TGTGCCAGCACCGACGGACAGGGTACACCCCTCCACTTT
CASTDGQGTPLHF
>TRBJ1-2|TRBD1|once|TRBV29-1
TGCAGCGTACGACAGGGGGCTAACTATGGCTACACCTTC
CSVRQGANYGYTF